The 17 T cell receptor beta chains below all came from one sample that was sequenced in a study of cytomegalovirus exposure and HLA in healthy donors. Researchers ran the PCR with 60 Vbeta and 13 Jbeta primers. Data came from immunoSEQ multiplex PCR; TCRdb stores just in-frame clones and leaves some out. This sample has over 140,000 clones, with around 82% found just once. The sample consisted of PBMCs. The source is a man aged 50-59 years in good health and CMV-seronegative.

Points on this clone: This sample includes further DNA sequences coding for the same CDR3. The V and J genes are TRBV28 and TRBJ1-2; TRBD1 matches 9 bases. Germline lookup yields CDR1 MDHEN and CDR2 SYDVKM. V lost 6 bases to trimming and J lost 3 bases; unmatched junction nucleotides: 5. The CDR3 totals 14 residues. CDR3 DNA: TGTGCCAGCAGGCGAACAGGGGGCGACTATGGCTACACCTTC. It encodes CASRRTGGDYGYTF.

The rearrangement uses TRBV2 and TRBJ2-6, with 9 nucleotides matching TRBD1. The germline V gene has CDR1 SNHLY and CDR2 FYNNEI. The CDR3 is made up of 15 amino acids. V trimming: 4 bases; J trimming: 4 bases; junction bases outside the gene matches: 2. CDR3 nucleotides: TGTGCCAGCAGTGGGGACAGGGCGGGGGCCAACGTCCTGACTTTC. This sequence encodes CASSGDRAGANVLTF.

The chain has TRBV7-2 and TRBJ1-5; 10 nucleotides align to TRBD1. V lost 1 base to trimming and J lost 9 bases; unmatched junction nucleotides: 6. The CDR3 sequence is 15 residues long. The germline V gene encodes CDR1 SGHTA and CDR2 FQGNSA. Here the CDR3 reads CASSLEGQGISPQHF. The CDR3 DNA reads as TGTGCCAGCAGCTTAGAGGGACAGGGGATTTCGCCCCAGCATTTT.

A single count supports this clone. The V call is TRBV7-8, the J call TRBJ2-1, with 8 bases fitting TRBD1. CDR3 length equals 14 residues. Germline V gene sequence: CDR1 SGHVS, CDR2 FQNEAQ. V was clipped by 3 bases and J by 5 bases; unmatched bases: 3. For the CDR3, the DNA is TGTGCCAGCAGCTTCGGACAGGGACACAATGAGCAGTTCTTC. Amino acid sequence: CASSFGQGHNEQFF.

This sequence joins TRBV7-3 and TRBJ2-7; possibly TRBD2 for D (6 bases). The V gene lost 0 bases and the J gene lost 7 bases, with 13 bases spanning the gap. CDR1 and CDR2 (germline): SGHTA, FQGTGA. This CDR3 has 14 residues. CDR3: CASSLTTGGKEQYF. The CDR3 DNA is TGTGCCAGCAGCTTAACTACGGGCGGGAAAGAGCAGTACTTC. Looking up the rest from reference TRBV7-3 and TRBJ2-7 gives the full variable domain: GAGVSQTPSNKVTEKGKYVELRCDPISGHTALYWYRQSLGQGPEFLIYFQGTGAADDSGLPNDRFFAVRPEGSVSTLKIQRTERGDSAVYLCASSLTTGGKEQYFGPGTRLTVT.

The chain is built from TRBV28 and TRBJ1-2, with D unresolved. The CDR3 contains 11 residues. V was cut by 4 bases and J by 8 bases, with 8 bases left in between. Germline V lookup: CDR1 MDHEN, CDR2 SYDVKM. The CDR3 nucleotides are TGTGCCAGCAGTTCTCTGCGGGGCTACACCTTC. It codes for CASSSLRGYTF.

V and J are TRBV19 and TRBJ1-5; D unclear. The V gene lost 5 bases and the J gene lost 3 bases, with 14 bases spanning the gap. CDR1 and CDR2 (germline): LNHDA, SQIVND (reference sequence). The CDR3 has 15 amino acids. The CDR3 sequence is CASSRASVVNQPQHF. The DNA for the CDR3 is TGTGCCAGTAGTCGCGCATCCGTTGTCAATCAGCCCCAGCATTTT.

The chain joins TRBV15 to TRBJ2-5, with D tentatively TRBD2 (5 bases). Trimming pared 0 bases from V and 0 bases from J, leaving 11 bases between. Germline assignment: CDR1 LNHNV and CDR2 YYDKDF (reference sequence). The CDR3 is made up of 16 amino acids. The CDR3 coding sequence is TGTGCCACCAGCAGAGATCCTCCGGGGTACCAAGAGACCCAGTACTTC. Its translation is CATSRDPPGYQETQYF.

The chain uses TRBV7-3 and TRBJ1-2, with 9 nucleotides matching TRBD1. The V and J ends lost 5 bases and 2 bases, in that order; junction bases with no gene match: 6. CDR1 SGHTA and CDR2 FQGTGA come from the germline V gene. This CDR3 region has 15 residues. This CDR3 reads CASSVAGTGNYGYTF. CDR3 nucleotide sequence: TGTGCCAGCAGCGTAGCCGGGACAGGGAACTATGGCTACACCTTC.

The chain recombines TRBV27 with TRBJ2-7, with D unclear. The CDR3 is made up of 15 amino acids. Trimming took 6 bases from V and 0 from J, leaving 15 bases between them. Germline loops: CDR1 MNHEY, CDR2 SMNVEV (reference sequence). In DNA form, the CDR3 reads TGTGCCAGCAGGACCGACAACACCGGCTCCTACGAGCAGTACTTC. Translating it yields CASRTDNTGSYEQYF.

The genes are TRBV9 and TRBJ2-7, with D possibly TRBD1 on 5 matching bases. CDR3 size: 15 residues. CDR1 is SGDLS and CDR2 is YYNGEE in the germline V gene. V was shortened by 0 bases and J by 3 bases, with 13 bases between the two germline ends. CDR3 sequence (DNA): TGTGCCAGCAGCGTAGAGGGGAAGGGAAGCTACGAGCAGTACTTC. It specifies CASSVEGKGSYEQYF.

The chain uses TRBV10-2 and TRBJ1-2; tentatively, D is TRBD1 (5 bases). V dropped 6 bases and J dropped 4 bases, with 12 bases sitting between them. The CDR3 consists of 13 residues. Germline CDR1 is WSHSY and CDR2 is SAAADI. CDR3 in DNA: TGCGCCAGCAGCGATGGTACAGGCTATGGCTACACCTTC. It specifies CASSDGTGYGYTF.

The V and J genes are TRBV28 and TRBJ1-2, with 9 bases fitting TRBD1. Trimming cost V 4 bases and J 4 bases; bases outside gene matches: 10. The CDR3 contains 16 residues. Germline V gene sequence: CDR1 MDHEN, CDR2 SYDVKM. CDR3 amino acids: CASSSSGTGFPYGYTF. CDR3 DNA: TGTGCCAGCAGTTCCTCAGGGACAGGGTTCCCCTATGGCTACACCTTC.

This chain links TRBV5-1 with TRBJ1-1, with D maybe TRBD1 (6 bases). The CDR3 runs 13 residues. V was clipped by 2 bases and J by 6 bases, with 11 bases between them. Looked up from germline, CDR1 is SGHRS and CDR2 is YFSETQ. The CDR3 region is CASSFERGSEAFF. The CDR3 coding sequence is TGCGCCAGCAGCTTTGAAAGGGGGTCTGAAGCTTTCTTT.

The V and J genes are TRBV29-1 and TRBJ1-2; a possible D gene is TRBD1 (6 bases). Trimming removed 6 bases from V and 6 bases from J, with 14 bases in between. Germline lookup yields CDR1 SQVTM and CDR2 ANQGSEA. The CDR3 spans 12 residues. In DNA form, the CDR3 reads TGCAGCGTGGGGGGGCTACTGGATGGCTACACCTTC. Protein sequence: CSVGGLLDGYTF.

V gene TRBV18 combines with J gene TRBJ2-5, with D tentatively TRBD2 (6 bases). Germline loops: CDR1 KGHSH, CDR2 LQKENI. V was clipped by 6 bases and J by 2 bases, with 16 bases between them. The CDR3 extends over 15 amino acids. CDR3 residues: CASSILRGSQETQYF. CDR3 DNA sequence: TGTGCCAGCTCCATCCTGCGGGGTAGTCAAGAGACCCAGTACTTC.

In DNA, the CDR3 is TGTGCCAGCAGGTTAGCGGGAGGAGTAGATACGCAGTATTTT. This sequence encodes CASRLAGGVDTQYF. The J gene is TRBJ2-3, the V gene TRBV6-1, with 10 bases matching TRBD2. Germline lookup yields CDR1 MNHNS and CDR2 SASEGT. This CDR3 has 14 residues. The trim removed 6 bases at V and 5 bases at J, leaving 5 bases unmatched.